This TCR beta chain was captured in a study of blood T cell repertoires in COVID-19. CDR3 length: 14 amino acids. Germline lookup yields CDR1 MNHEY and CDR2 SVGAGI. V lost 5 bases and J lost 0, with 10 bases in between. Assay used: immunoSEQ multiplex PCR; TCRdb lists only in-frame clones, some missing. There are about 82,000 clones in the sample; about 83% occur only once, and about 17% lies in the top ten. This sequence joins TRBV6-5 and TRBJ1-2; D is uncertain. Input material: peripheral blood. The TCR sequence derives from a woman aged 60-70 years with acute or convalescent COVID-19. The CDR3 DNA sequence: TGTGCCAGCAGTCCTACGAGAGCTAACTATGGCTACACCTTC. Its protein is CASSPTRANYGYTF.